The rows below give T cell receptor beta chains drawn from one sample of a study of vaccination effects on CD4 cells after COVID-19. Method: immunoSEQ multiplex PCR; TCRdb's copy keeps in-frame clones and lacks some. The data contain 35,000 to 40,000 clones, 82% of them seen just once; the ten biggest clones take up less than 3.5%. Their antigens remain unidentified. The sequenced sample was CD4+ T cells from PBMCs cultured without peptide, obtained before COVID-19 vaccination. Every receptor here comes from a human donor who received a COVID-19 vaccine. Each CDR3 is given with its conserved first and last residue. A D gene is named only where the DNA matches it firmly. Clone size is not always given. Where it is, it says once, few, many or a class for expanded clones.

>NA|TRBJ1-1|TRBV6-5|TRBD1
CARAGTGMNTEAFF
TGTGCCAGGGCCGGGACAGGGATGAACACTGAAGCTTTCTTT
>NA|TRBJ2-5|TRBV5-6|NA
CASSPNMETQYF
TGTGCCAGCAGCCCCAATATGGAGACCCAGTACTTC
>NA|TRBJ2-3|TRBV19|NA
CASSSRSAADTQYF
TGTGCCAGTAGTAGCCGTTCGGCGGCAGATACGCAGTATTTT
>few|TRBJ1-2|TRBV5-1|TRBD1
CASSLTTGEGRYTF
TGCGCCAGCAGCCTCACCACAGGGGAGGGACGCTACACCTTC
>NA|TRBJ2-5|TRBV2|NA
CASNYEGETQYF
TGTGCCAGCAATTACGAGGGGGAGACCCAGTACTTC
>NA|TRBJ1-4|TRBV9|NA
CASSGLGGANEKLFF
TGTGCCAGCAGCGGATTGGGGGGCGCGAATGAAAAACTGTTTTTT
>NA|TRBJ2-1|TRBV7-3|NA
CASSFKWGQLSEQFF
TGTGCCAGCAGCTTTAAATGGGGGCAATTATCTGAGCAGTTCTTC
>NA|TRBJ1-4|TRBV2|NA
CASNSRVEKLFF
TGTGCCAGCAACTCTAGGGTCGAAAAACTGTTTTTT
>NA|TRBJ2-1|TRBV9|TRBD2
CASSQGLAGGVDEQFF
TGTGCCAGCAGCCAAGGGCTAGCGGGGGGGGTAGATGAGCAGTTCTTC
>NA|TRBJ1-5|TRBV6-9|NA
CASSSGQRSNQPQHF
TGTGCCAGCAGTTCCGGACAGCGTAGCAATCAGCCCCAGCATTTT
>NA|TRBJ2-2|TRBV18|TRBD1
CASSLVQGANTGELFF
TGTGCCAGCTCGCTGGTACAGGGGGCGAACACCGGGGAGCTGTTTTTT
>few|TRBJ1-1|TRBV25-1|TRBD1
CASSDLDRAEAFF
TGTGCCAGCAGTGACCTCGACAGGGCCGAAGCTTTCTTT
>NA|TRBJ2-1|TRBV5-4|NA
CASSLSRESEQFF
TGTGCCAGCAGCTTGTCCCGGGAAAGTGAGCAGTTCTTC
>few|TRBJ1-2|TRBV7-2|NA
CASSFNGNYGYTF
TGTGCCAGCAGCTTCAACGGGAACTATGGCTACACCTTC
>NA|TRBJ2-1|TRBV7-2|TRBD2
CASSLSGGSYNEQFF
TGTGCCAGCAGCCTTAGCGGGGGCTCCTACAATGAGCAGTTCTTC
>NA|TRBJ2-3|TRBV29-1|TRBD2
CSVGGASGDTQYF
TGCAGCGTCGGGGGAGCTAGCGGGGATACGCAGTATTTT
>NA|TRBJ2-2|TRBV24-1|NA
CATSDPGNTGELFF
TGTGCCACCAGTGACCCAGGGAATACCGGGGAGCTGTTTTTT
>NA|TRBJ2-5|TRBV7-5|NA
CARSLGSRGGCLQETQYF
TGTGCCAGAAGCTTAGGGTCCCGGGGGGGCTGCCTACAAGAGACCCAGTACTTC
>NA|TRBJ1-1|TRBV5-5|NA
CASSLSPGTSTEAFF
TGTGCCAGCAGCTTGTCCCCGGGGACTAGCACTGAAGCTTTCTTT
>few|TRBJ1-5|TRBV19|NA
CASSPVSGPSNQPQHF
TGTGCCAGTAGCCCGGTATCGGGACCGAGCAATCAGCCCCAGCATTTT
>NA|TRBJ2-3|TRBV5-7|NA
CASSLLIHTQYF
TGTGCCAGCAGCTTGTTGATCCATACGCAGTATTTT
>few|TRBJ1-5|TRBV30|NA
CAWSLGVNQPQHF
TGTGCCTGGAGTTTGGGGGTTAATCAGCCCCAGCATTTT
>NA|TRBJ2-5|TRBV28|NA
CASSFGAQETQYF
TGTGCCAGCAGTTTCGGGGCACAAGAGACCCAGTACTTC
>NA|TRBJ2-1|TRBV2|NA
CASSSYNEQFF
TGTGCCAGCAGCTCCTACAATGAGCAGTTCTTC
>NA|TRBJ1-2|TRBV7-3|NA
CASSTAGGAAYTF
TGTGCCAGCAGCACGGCGGGGGGCGCGGCCTACACCTTC
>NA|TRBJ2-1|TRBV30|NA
CAWRGARGLSGNEQFF
TGTGCCTGGAGGGGAGCAAGGGGCCTTAGTGGGAATGAGCAGTTCTTC
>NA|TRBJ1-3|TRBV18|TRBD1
CASSPEGARGNTIYF
TGTGCCAGCTCACCAGAGGGGGCAAGAGGAAACACCATATATTTT
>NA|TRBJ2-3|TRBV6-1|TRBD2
CASSELGGVSTDTQYF
TGTGCCAGCAGTGAACTCGGGGGGGTAAGCACAGATACGCAGTATTTT
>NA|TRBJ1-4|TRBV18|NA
CASSPLGTPRNEKLFF
TGTGCCAGCTCACCTTTGGGAACACCACGTAATGAAAAACTGTTTTTT
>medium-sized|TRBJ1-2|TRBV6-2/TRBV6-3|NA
CASSYRDLGYTF
TGTGCCAGCAGTTACAGGGATTTAGGCTACACCTTC
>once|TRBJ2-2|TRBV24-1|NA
CATSDFLTFNTGELFF
TGTGCCACCAGTGATTTCCTTACCTTTAACACCGGGGAGCTGTTTTTT
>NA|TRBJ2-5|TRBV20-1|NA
CSARRETQYF
TGCAGTGCCAGGCGGGAGACCCAGTACTTC
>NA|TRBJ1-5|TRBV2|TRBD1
CASGGQGYQPQHF
TGTGCCAGCGGAGGACAGGGGTACCAGCCCCAGCATTTT
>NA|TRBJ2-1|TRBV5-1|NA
CASSFYNEQFF
TGCGCCAGCAGCTTTTACAATGAGCAGTTCTTC
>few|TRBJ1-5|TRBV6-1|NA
CASSERIRTTNQPQHF
TGTGCCAGCAGTGAAAGGATCCGGACCACCAATCAGCCCCAGCATTTT
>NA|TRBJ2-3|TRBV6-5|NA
CASSYSRGGTDTQYF
TGTGCCAGCAGTTACTCTAGGGGTGGCACAGATACGCAGTATTTT
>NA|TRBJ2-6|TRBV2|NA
CASKVEAGANVLTF
TGTGCCAGCAAAGTTGAGGCTGGGGCCAACGTCCTGACTTTC
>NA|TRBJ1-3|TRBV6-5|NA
CASRRAFSSGNTIYF
TGTGCCAGCAGGAGGGCGTTTAGCTCTGGAAACACCATATATTTT
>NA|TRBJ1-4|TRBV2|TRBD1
CASSVGQGGEKLFF
TGTGCCAGCAGCGTAGGACAGGGGGGTGAAAAACTGTTTTTT
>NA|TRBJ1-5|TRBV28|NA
CASRVTGKQPQHF
TGTGCCAGCAGGGTGACAGGAAAGCAGCCCCAGCATTTT
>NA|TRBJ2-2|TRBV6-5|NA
CASTERGIGLFF
TGTGCCAGCACCGAGAGGGGCATCGGGCTGTTTTTT
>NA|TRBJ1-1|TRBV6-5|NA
CASTDNPMNTEAFF
TGTGCCAGCACCGACAACCCAATGAACACTGAAGCTTTCTTT
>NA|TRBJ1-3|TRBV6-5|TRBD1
CASSYDRASGNTIYF
TGTGCCAGCAGTTACGACAGGGCTTCTGGAAACACCATATATTTT
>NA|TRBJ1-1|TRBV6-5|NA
CASRYSRLNTEAFF
TGTGCCAGCAGGTACTCCAGATTGAACACTGAAGCTTTCTTT
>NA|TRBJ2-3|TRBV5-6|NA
CASSLGWGADTQYF
TGTGCCAGCAGCTTGGGCTGGGGCGCAGATACGCAGTATTTT
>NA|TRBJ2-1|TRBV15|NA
CATSRLPRGRDEQFF
TGTGCCACCAGCAGACTCCCCAGGGGTCGGGATGAGCAGTTCTTC
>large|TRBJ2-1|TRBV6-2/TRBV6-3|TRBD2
CASSFVQLAASSGDYNEQFF
TGTGCCAGCAGTTTTGTACAACTAGCAGCTTCTAGCGGGGACTACAATGAGCAGTTCTTC
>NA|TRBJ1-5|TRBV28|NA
CASSSSTGVQQPQHF
TGTGCCAGCAGTTCCAGCACTGGGGTCCAACAGCCCCAGCATTTT
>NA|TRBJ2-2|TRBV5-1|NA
CASSLYPVSGPETGELFF
TGCGCCAGCAGCTTGTATCCCGTATCGGGGCCCGAAACCGGGGAGCTGTTTTTT
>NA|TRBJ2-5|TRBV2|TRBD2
CASIPGLEEETQYF
TGTGCCAGCATCCCGGGACTAGAAGAAGAGACCCAGTACTTC
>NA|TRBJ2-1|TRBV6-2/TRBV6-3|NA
CASSYLHGSEQFF
TGTGCCAGCAGTTACCTCCATGGTAGTGAGCAGTTCTTC
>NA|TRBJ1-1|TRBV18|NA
CASSPAGGMNTEAFF
TGTGCCAGCTCACCGGCCGGGGGGATGAACACTGAAGCTTTCTTT
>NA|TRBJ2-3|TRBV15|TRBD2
CATSRGGAGGRTDTQYF
TGTGCCACCAGCAGAGGGGGAGCGGGGGGACGCACAGATACGCAGTATTTT
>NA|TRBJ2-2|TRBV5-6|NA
CASSLDRAGSTGELFF
TGTGCCAGCAGCTTGGACAGGGCGGGGAGTACCGGGGAGCTGTTTTTT
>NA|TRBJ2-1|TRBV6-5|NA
CASSYSKGGAYNEQFF
TGTGCCAGCAGTTACTCGAAAGGGGGGGCCTACAATGAGCAGTTCTTC